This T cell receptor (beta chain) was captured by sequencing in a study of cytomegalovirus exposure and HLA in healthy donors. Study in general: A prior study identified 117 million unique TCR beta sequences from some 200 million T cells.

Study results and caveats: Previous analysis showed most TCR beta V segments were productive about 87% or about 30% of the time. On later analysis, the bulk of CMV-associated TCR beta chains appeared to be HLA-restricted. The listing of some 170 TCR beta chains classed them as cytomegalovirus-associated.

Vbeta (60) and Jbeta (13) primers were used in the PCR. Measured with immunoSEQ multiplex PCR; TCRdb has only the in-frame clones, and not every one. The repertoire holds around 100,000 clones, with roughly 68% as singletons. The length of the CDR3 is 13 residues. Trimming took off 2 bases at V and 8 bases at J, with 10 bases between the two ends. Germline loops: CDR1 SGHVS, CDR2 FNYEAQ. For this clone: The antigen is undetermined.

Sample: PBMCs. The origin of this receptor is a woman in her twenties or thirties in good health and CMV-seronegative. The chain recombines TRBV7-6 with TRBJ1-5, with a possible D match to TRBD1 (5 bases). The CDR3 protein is CASSLSGGKPQHF. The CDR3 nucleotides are TGTGCCAGCAGCTTAAGCGGGGGAAAGCCCCAGCATTTT. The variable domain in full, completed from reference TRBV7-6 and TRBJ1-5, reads GAGVSQSPRYKVTKRGQDVALRCDPISGHVSLYWYRQALGQGPEFLTYFNYEAQQDKSGLPNDRFSAERPEGSISTLTIQRTEQRDSAMYRCASSLSGGKPQHFGDGTRLSIL.